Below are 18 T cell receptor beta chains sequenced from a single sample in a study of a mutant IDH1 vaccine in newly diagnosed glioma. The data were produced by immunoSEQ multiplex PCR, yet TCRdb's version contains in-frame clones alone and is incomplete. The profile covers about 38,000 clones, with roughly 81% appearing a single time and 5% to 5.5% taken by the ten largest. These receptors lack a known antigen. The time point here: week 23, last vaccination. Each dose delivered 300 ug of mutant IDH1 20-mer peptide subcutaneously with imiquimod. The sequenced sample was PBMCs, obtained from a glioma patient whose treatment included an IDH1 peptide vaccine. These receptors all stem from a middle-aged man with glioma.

CDR3 in DNA: TGTGCCAGCAGCGTAGCTGAGGGAGAAGCTTTCTTT. It is translated as CASSVAEGEAFF. This chain connects TRBV9 to TRBJ1-1; D is unclear. V lost 0 bases and J lost 8, with 8 bases in between. In germline, CDR1 is SGDLS, CDR2 YYNGEE. The CDR3 runs 12 residues. Full variable domain (outside the CDR3, taken from reference TRBV9 and TRBJ1-1): DSGVTQTPKHLITATGQRVTLRCSPRSGDLSVYWYQQSLDQGLQFLIQYYNGEERAKGNILERFSAQQFPDLHSELNLSSLELGDSALYFCASSVAEGEAFFGQGTRLTVV.

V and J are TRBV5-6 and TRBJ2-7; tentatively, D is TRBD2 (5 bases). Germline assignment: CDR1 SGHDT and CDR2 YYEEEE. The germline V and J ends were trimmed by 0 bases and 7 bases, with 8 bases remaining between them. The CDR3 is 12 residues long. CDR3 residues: CASSLGRGEQYF. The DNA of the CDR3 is TGTGCCAGCAGCTTGGGCCGCGGGGAGCAGTACTTC.

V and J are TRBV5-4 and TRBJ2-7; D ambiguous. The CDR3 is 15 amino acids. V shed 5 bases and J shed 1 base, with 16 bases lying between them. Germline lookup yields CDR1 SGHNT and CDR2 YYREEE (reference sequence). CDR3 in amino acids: CASSFGPAPSYEQYF. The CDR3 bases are TGTGCCAGCAGTTTCGGGCCGGCCCCTTCCTACGAGCAGTACTTC.

This CDR3 is CASTPGQGDNQPQHF. CDR3 DNA: TGTGCCAGCACCCCGGGACAGGGAGACAATCAGCCCCAGCATTTT. The genes are TRBV6-1 and TRBJ1-5; TRBD1 matches 9 bases. This CDR3 spans 15 amino acids. CDR1 MNHNS and CDR2 SASEGT come from the germline V gene. Losses at the gene ends were 7 bases for V and 3 bases for J; bases not matched to a gene: 7.

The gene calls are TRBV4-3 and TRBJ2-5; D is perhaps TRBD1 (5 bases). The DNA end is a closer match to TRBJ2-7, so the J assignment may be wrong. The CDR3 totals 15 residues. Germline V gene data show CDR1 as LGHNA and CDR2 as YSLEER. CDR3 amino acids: CASSQDRGNSYEQYF. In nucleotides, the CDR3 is TGCGCCAGCAGCCAAGATAGGGGCAACTCCTACGAGCAGTACTTC.

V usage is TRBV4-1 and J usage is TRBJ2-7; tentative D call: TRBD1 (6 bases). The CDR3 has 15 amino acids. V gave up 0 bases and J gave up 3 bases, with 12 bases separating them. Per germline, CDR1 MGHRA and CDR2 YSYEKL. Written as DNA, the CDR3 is TGCGCCAGCAGCCAAGATAGGACAGACGGCTACGAGCAGTACTTC. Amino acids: CASSQDRTDGYEQYF.

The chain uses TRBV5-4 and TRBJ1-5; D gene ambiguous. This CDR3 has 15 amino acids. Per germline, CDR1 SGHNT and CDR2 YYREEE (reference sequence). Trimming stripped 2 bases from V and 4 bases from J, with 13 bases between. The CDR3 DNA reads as TGTGCCAGCAGCTTTGGTCCGACACTTAATCAGCCCCAGCATTTT. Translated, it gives CASSFGPTLNQPQHF.

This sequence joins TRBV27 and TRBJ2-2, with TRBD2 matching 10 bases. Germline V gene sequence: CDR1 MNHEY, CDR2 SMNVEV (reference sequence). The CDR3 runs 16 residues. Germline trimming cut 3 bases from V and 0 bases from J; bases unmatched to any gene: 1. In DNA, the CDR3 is TGTGCCAGCAGTTTCAGCGGGGGGGCGAACACCGGGGAGCTGTTTTTT. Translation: CASSFSGGANTGELFF.

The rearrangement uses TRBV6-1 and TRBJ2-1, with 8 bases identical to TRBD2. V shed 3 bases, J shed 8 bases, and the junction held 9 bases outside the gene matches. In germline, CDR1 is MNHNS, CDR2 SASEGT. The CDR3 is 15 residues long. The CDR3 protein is CASSDSKSGSDEQFF. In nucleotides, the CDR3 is TGTGCCAGCAGTGATTCGAAAAGCGGGAGCGATGAGCAGTTCTTC.

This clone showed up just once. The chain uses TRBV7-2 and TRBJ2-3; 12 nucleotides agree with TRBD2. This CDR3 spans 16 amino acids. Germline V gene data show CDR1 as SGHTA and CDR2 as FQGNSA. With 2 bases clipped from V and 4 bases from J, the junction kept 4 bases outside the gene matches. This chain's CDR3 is CASSLLAGGRSDTQYF. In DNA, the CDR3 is TGTGCCAGCAGCTTACTAGCGGGGGGGCGTTCAGATACGCAGTATTTT. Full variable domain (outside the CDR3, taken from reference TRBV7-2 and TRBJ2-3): GAGVSQSPSNKVTEKGKDVELRCDPISGHTALYWYRQSLGQGLEFLIYFQGNSAPDKSGLPSDRFSAERTGGSVSTLTIQRTQQEDSAVYLCASSLLAGGRSDTQYFGPGTRLTVL.

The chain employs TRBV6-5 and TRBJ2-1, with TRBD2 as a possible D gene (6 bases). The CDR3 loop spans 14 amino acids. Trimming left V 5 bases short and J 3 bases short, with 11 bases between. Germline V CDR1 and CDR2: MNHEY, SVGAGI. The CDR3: CASSRVADYNEQFF. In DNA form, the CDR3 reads TGTGCCAGCAGTCGAGTAGCGGACTACAATGAGCAGTTCTTC.

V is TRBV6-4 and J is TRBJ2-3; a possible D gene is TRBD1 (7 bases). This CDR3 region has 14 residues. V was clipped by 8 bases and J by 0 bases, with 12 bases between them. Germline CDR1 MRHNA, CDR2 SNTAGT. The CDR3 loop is CASSQGGSTDTQYF. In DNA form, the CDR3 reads TGTGCCAGCTCTCAGGGGGGTAGCACAGATACGCAGTATTTT.

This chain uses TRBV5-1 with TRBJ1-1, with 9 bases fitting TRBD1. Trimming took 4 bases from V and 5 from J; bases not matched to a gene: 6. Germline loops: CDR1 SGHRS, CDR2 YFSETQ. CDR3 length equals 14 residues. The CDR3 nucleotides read TGCGCCAGCAGCCCAAGGACAGGGGCGACTGAAGCTTTCTTT. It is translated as CASSPRTGATEAFF.

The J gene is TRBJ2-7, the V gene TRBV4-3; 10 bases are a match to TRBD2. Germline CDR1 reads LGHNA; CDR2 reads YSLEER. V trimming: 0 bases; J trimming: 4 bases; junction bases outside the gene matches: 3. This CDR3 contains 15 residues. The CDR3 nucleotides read TGCGCCAGCAGCCAAGAGAGTAGCGGGAGGTACGAGCAGTACTTC. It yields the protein CASSQESSGRYEQYF.

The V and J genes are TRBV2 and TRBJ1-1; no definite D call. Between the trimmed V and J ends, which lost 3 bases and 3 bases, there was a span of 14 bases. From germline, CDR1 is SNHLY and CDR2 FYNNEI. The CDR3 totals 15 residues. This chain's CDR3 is CASSDRQRMYTEAFF. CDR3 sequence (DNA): TGTGCCAGCAGTGACCGGCAGAGAATGTACACTGAAGCTTTCTTT.

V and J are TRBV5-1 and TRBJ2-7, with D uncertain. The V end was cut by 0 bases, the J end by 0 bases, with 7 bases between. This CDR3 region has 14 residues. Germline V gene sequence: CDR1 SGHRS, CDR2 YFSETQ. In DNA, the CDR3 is TGCGCCAGCAGCTTGGCCCAGTTCTCCTACGAGCAGTACTTC. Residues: CASSLAQFSYEQYF. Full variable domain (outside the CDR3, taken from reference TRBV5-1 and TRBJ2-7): KAGVTQTPRYLIKTRGQQVTLSCSPISGHRSVSWYQQTPGQGLQFLFEYFSETQRNKGNFPGRFSGRQFSNSRSEMNVSTLELGDSALYLCASSLAQFSYEQYFGPGTRLTVT.

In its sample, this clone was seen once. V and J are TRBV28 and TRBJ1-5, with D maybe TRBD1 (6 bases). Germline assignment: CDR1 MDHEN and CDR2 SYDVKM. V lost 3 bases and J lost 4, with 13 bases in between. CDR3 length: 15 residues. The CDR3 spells CASSFRNRENQPQHF. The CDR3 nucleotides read TGTGCCAGCAGTTTTCGTAACAGGGAAAATCAGCCCCAGCATTTT.

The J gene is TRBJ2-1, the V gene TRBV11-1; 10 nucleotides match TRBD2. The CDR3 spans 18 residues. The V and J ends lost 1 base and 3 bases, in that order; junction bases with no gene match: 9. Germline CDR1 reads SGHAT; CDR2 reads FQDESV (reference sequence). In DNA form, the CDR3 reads TGTGCCAGCAGCTTAGATGCGTGGGCTAGCGGGAGCTACAATGAGCAGTTCTTC. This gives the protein CASSLDAWASGSYNEQFF.